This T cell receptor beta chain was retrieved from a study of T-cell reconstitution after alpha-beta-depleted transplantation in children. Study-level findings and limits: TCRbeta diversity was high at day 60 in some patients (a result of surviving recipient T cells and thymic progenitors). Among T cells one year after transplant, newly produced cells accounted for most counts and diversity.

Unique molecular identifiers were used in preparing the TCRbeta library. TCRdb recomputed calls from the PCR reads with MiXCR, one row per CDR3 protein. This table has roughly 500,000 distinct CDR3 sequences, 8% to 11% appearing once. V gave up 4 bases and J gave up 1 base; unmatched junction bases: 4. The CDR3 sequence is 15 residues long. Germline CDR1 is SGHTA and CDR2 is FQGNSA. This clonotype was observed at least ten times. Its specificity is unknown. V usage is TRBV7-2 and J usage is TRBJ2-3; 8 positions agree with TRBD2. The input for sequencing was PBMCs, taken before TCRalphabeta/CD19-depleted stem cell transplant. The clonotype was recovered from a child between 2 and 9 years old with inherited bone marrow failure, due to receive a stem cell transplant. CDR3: CASSSLTSGTDTQYF. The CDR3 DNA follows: TGTGCCAGCAGCTCCTTGACTAGCGGCACAGATACGCAGTATTTT.